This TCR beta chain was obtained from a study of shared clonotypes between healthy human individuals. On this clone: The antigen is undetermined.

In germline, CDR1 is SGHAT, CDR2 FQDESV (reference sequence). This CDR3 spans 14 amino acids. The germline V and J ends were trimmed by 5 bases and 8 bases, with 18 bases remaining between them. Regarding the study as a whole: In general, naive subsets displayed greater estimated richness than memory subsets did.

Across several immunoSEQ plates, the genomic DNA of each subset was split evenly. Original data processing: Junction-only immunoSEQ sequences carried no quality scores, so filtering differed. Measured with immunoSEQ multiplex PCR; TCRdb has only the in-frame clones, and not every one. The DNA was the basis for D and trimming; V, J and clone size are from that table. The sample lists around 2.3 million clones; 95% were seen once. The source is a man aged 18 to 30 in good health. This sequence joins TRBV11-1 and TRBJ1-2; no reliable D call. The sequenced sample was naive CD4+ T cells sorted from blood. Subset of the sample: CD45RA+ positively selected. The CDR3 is CASSDRREGGGYTF. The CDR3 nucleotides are TGTGCCAGCAGCGATCGCCGGGAAGGCGGCGGCTACACCTTC. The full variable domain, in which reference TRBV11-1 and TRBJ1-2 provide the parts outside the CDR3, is EAEVAQSPRYKITEKSQAVAFWCDPISGHATLYWYRQILGQGPELLVQFQDESVVDDSQLPKDRFSAERLKGVDSTLKIQPAELGDSAMYLCASSDRREGGGYTFGSGTRLTVV.